The source of this T cell receptor beta chain is a study of T cells in Graves' hyperthyroidism and ophthalmopathy. Newly diagnosed patients aged 18 to 65 had hyperthyroidism of under 2 months' duration. RNA transcripts provided the source from which TCR beta CDR3 regions were amplified. With the HTBI primer set, the TCR CDR3 went through a first round of RT-PCR. TCRdb independently ran MiXCR on the multiplex PCR reads; one entry per CDR3 protein. Here the sample spans some 370,000 distinct CDR3 sequences, roughly 15% being singletons. In this sample, this clonotype turned up a few times. Compared with germline, one end of the junction differs, possibly owing to a read error. This receptor was taken from a woman aged 25 to 39 with Graves' hyperthyroidism that later progressed to Graves' ophthalmopathy. Sequencing was done on a sample of blood.

CDR3 DNA: TGCAGTGCTACAACCGGGACAGCCGACTACGGCTACACCTTC. Translating gives CSATTGTADYGYTF. V gene TRBV20-1 combines with J gene TRBJ1-2; TRBD1 matches at 7 bases. This CDR3 has 14 amino acids. Germline lookup yields CDR1 DFQATT and CDR2 SNEGSKA (reference sequence).